The clone carrying this T cell receptor (beta chain) was found a few times. The data originate from a study of blood T cell repertoires in COVID-19. Per the germline V gene, CDR1 is SGHTA and CDR2 is FQGNSA. CDR3 length: 14 residues. The V and J ends lost 0 bases and 3 bases respectively, with 8 bases between them. The data were produced by immunoSEQ multiplex PCR, yet TCRdb's version contains in-frame clones alone and is incomplete. The sample has tens of thousands of clones, over 70% seen once. The sample comprised peripheral blood. The genes are TRBV7-2 and TRBJ1-2, with D unclear. The sequence derives from a human donor in a cohort sampled during active COVID-19. CDR3: CASSLATAYYGYTF. CDR3 DNA sequence: TGTGCCAGCAGCTTAGCCACAGCATACTATGGCTACACCTTC.